Each of the 26 T cell receptor beta chains below was sequenced from the same sample in a study of OX40 agonist ivuxolimab in advanced cancers. Assay: immunoSEQ multiplex PCR; the TCRdb copy retains only in-frame clones and omits some. The profile shows 72,000 or so clones, 75% to 90% of them singletons. Source: CD4+ or CD8+ T cells sorted from blood, taken in a trial of the OX40 agonist ivuxolimab. The receptors were sampled from an adult with an advanced solid tumor such as melanoma, head and neck, liver or kidney cancer.

The genes are TRBV9 and TRBJ2-7, with D possibly matching TRBD2 (6 bases). Per germline, CDR1 SGDLS and CDR2 YYNGEE. V gave up 0 bases and J gave up 2 bases, with 9 bases separating them. The CDR3 has 14 residues. The CDR3 coding sequence is TGTGCCAGCAGCGTAGGGTGGGGGGCCTACGAGCAGTACTTC. It codes for CASSVGWGAYEQYF. Together with reference TRBV9 and TRBJ2-7, the CDR3 gives the full variable domain: DSGVTQTPKHLITATGQRVTLRCSPRSGDLSVYWYQQSLDQGLQFLIQYYNGEERAKGNILERFSAQQFPDLHSELNLSSLELGDSALYFCASSVGWGAYEQYFGPGTRLTVT.

The chain uses TRBV2 and TRBJ2-1, with 8 bases that match TRBD1. Trimming at V came to 5 bases and at J to 9 bases, leaving 9 bases not matched to a gene. The CDR3 sequence is 14 residues long. CDR1 and CDR2 from the germline V gene are SNHLY and FYNNEI. CDR3: CASSLPDRAVEQFF. Here the CDR3 DNA reads TGTGCCAGCAGTCTGCCGGACAGGGCGGTTGAGCAGTTCTTC.

The genes are TRBV12-5 and TRBJ1-1; D is unresolved. The V end was cut by 1 base, the J end by 4 bases, with 7 bases between. There are 13 residues in the CDR3. Looked up from germline, CDR1 is LGHNT and CDR2 is FRNRAP. DNA of the CDR3: TGTGCTAGTGGTTTGGAAACGGGCACTGAAGCTTTCTTT. It yields the protein CASGLETGTEAFF.

The rearrangement uses TRBV27 and TRBJ1-2; 7 bases line up with TRBD1. J lost 4 bases, V lost 2 bases, and 4 bases had no gene match. Germline V CDR1 and CDR2: MNHEY, SMNVEV (reference sequence). CDR3 size: 14 residues. DNA for the CDR3: TGTGCCAGCAGTTTAAGGGGGCGTAGCTATGGCTACACCTTC. Translated, it gives CASSLRGRSYGYTF.

The rearrangement links TRBV29-1 to TRBJ1-2; 7 nucleotides align to TRBD1. This CDR3 region has 13 residues. CDR1 and CDR2 from the germline V gene are SQVTM and ANQGSEA. V shed 1 base and J 6 bases; nucleotides not matched to a gene: 5. DNA for the CDR3: TGCAGCGTTGAAGTCGACAGGGCCAATGGCTACACCTTC. It encodes CSVEVDRANGYTF.

The genes are TRBV2 and TRBJ1-6; no firm D call. Germline CDR1 and CDR2: SNHLY and FYNNEI. The CDR3 is 13 amino acids. V lost 7 bases and J lost 8, with 12 bases in between. The CDR3 is CASTLALHSPLHF. The CDR3 nucleotides are TGTGCCAGCACACTGGCGCTGCATTCACCCCTCCACTTT. The full variable domain, with the rest looked up from reference TRBV2 and TRBJ1-6, is EPEVTQTPSHQVTQMGQEVILRCVPISNHLYFYWYRQILGQKVEFLVSFYNNEISEKSEIFDDQFSVERPDGSNFTLKIRSTKLEDSAMYFCASTLALHSPLHFGNGTRLTVT.

The chain combines TRBV4-1 with TRBJ2-1; TRBD2 agrees at 13 bases. V shed 1 base and J 7 bases; nucleotides not matched to a gene: 7. This CDR3 region has 17 residues. The germline V gene has CDR1 MGHRA and CDR2 YSYEKL. The CDR3 is CASSQGLLAGGLNEQFF. In DNA form, the CDR3 reads TGCGCCAGCAGCCAAGGCCTACTAGCGGGGGGGCTGAATGAGCAGTTCTTC.

The V and J genes are TRBV5-1 and TRBJ2-1; TRBD2 is a possible D gene (5 bases). V gave up 4 bases and J gave up 4 bases, with 9 bases separating them. This CDR3 is 13 amino acids long. Germline loops: CDR1 SGHRS, CDR2 YFSETQ. The CDR3 DNA reads TGCGCCAGCAGCGAGGGCGGGTACAATGAGCAGTTCTTC. Its translation: CASSEGGYNEQFF.

The chain carries TRBV15 and TRBJ1-1; the D is unclear. The CDR3 length is 12 residues. The V gene's germline CDR1 is LNHNV and CDR2 YYDKDF (reference sequence). V lost 5 bases and J lost 0, with 4 bases in between. This chain's CDR3 is CATSFMNTEAFF. The CDR3 region has the DNA TGTGCCACCAGCTTTATGAACACTGAAGCTTTCTTT.

The chain uses TRBV7-3 and TRBJ1-6; D uncertain. The CDR3 spans 15 residues. Germline-derived CDR1 and CDR2 are SGHTA and FQGTGA. V dropped 2 bases and J dropped 7 bases, with 12 bases sitting between them. For the CDR3, the DNA is TGTGCCAGCAGCTTAGGAGGCGGCCTAAATTCACCCCTCCACTTT. The encoded protein is CASSLGGGLNSPLHF.

The CDR3 DNA follows: TGTGCCAGCACCAGACAGGGGAATTCACCCCTCCACTTT. It encodes CASTRQGNSPLHF. The V and J genes are TRBV6-5 and TRBJ1-6; TRBD1 aligns across 8 bases. J was trimmed by 7 bases and V by 7 bases; bases with no gene match: 3. Germline lookup yields CDR1 MNHEY and CDR2 SVGAGI. This CDR3 is 13 amino acids long.

This chain uses TRBV11-2 with TRBJ2-7; TRBD1 might be the D (6 bases). The length of the CDR3 is 14 residues. Germline CDR1 reads SGHAT; CDR2 reads FQNNGV. V dropped 3 bases and J dropped 1 base, with 10 bases sitting between them. CDR3 nucleotide sequence: TGTGCCAGCAGCTTCGACAGGACTTCCTACGAGCAGTACTTC. Its protein is CASSFDRTSYEQYF. Combining the CDR3 with reference TRBV11-2 and TRBJ2-7 gives the whole variable domain EAGVAQSPRYKIIEKRQSVAFWCNPISGHATLYWYQQILGQGPKLLIQFQNNGVVDDSQLPKDRFSAERLKGVDSTLKIQPAKLEDSAVYLCASSFDRTSYEQYFGPGTRLTVT.

The rearrangement links TRBV7-8 to TRBJ1-2, with 10 bases matching TRBD1. With 4 bases clipped from V and 11 bases from J, the junction kept 10 bases outside the gene matches. Germline-derived CDR1 and CDR2 are SGHVS and FQNEAQ. This CDR3 is built from 14 residues. The CDR3 sequence is CASSSTGQGVNYTF. The DNA of the CDR3 is TGTGCCAGCAGCTCCACCGGACAGGGGGTTAATTACACCTTC. Looking up the rest from reference TRBV7-8 and TRBJ1-2 gives the full variable domain: GAGVSQSPRYKVAKRGQDVALRCDPISGHVSLFWYQQALGQGPEFLTYFQNEAQLDKSGLPSDRFFAERPEGSVSTLKIQRTQQEDSAVYLCASSSTGQGVNYTFGSGTRLTVV.

The CDR3 DNA reads as TGCGCCGGGACGACTAGCGGGAGGGCCGAGGTCAATGAGCAGTTCTTC. Amino acid sequence: CAGTTSGRAEVNEQFF. The chain carries TRBV5-1 and TRBJ2-1; 14 bases align to TRBD2. Trimming cost V 10 bases and J 6 bases; bases outside gene matches: 12. The CDR3 consists of 16 residues. The V gene's germline CDR1 is SGHRS and CDR2 YFSETQ. The entire variable domain, with the rest obtained from reference TRBV5-1 and TRBJ2-1, is as follows: KAGVTQTPRYLIKTRGQQVTLSCSPISGHRSVSWYQQTPGQGLQFLFEYFSETQRNKGNFPGRFSGRQFSNSRSEMNVSTLELGDSALYLCAGTTSGRAEVNEQFFGPGTRLTVL.

The chain joins TRBV5-4 to TRBJ2-1; 11 nucleotides line up with TRBD2. Germline CDR1 and CDR2: SGHNT and YYREEE (reference sequence). The CDR3 covers 15 residues. V trimming: 5 bases; J trimming: 6 bases; junction bases outside the gene matches: 7. CDR3 nucleotides: TGTGCCAGCAGGACCCTAGCGGGAGGTGCCAATGAGCAGTTCTTC. It codes for CASRTLAGGANEQFF.

This rearrangement joins TRBV9 to TRBJ1-6, with no clear D. CDR1 and CDR2 (germline): SGDLS, YYNGEE. The CDR3 runs to 14 residues. Trimming shortened V by 3 bases and J by 8 bases, and 12 bases separated the two germline ends. CDR3 sequence reads: CASSDGSFYSPLHF. CDR3 DNA: TGTGCCAGCAGCGACGGGAGCTTTTATTCACCCCTCCACTTT.

This chain connects TRBV7-9 to TRBJ2-2; 7 nucleotides line up with TRBD1. After removal of 0 bases from V and 5 bases from J, the junction contained 6 bases not matched to a gene. The CDR3 is made up of 16 amino acids. Germline V gene data show CDR1 as SEHNR and CDR2 as FQNEAQ (reference sequence). The CDR3 loop reads CASSLASTGETGELFF. The CDR3 DNA sequence: TGTGCCAGCAGCTTAGCCTCCACAGGGGAGACCGGGGAGCTGTTTTTT.

This chain connects TRBV27 to TRBJ2-7; D possibly matches TRBD1 or TRBD2 (6 bases each). Germline values: CDR1 MNHEY, CDR2 SMNVEV (reference sequence). V lost 1 base, J lost 5 bases, and 12 bases lay in between. CDR3 size: 14 residues. This chain's CDR3 is CASSLWGASDEQYF. The CDR3 nucleotides are TGTGCCAGCAGTTTATGGGGGGCCAGCGACGAGCAGTACTTC.

This chain links TRBV6-1 with TRBJ2-7; D remains ambiguous. The CDR3 has 16 residues. The germline V and J ends were trimmed by 2 bases and 3 bases, with 17 bases remaining between them. CDR1 MNHNS and CDR2 SASEGT come from the germline V gene. CDR3 protein: CASSESFPHDDYEQYF. In DNA form, the CDR3 reads TGTGCCAGCAGTGAATCGTTCCCGCATGACGACTACGAGCAGTACTTC.

This clone was recorded once. CDR3 in amino acids: CASSLRLAVVEQFF. In DNA, the CDR3 is TGTGCCAGTAGTCTGCGACTAGCGGTTGTTGAGCAGTTCTTC. The chain has TRBV19 and TRBJ2-1; 9 bases align to TRBD2. There are 14 residues in the CDR3. The trim removed 5 bases at V and 9 bases at J, leaving 8 bases unmatched. Per germline, CDR1 LNHDA and CDR2 SQIVND (reference sequence). The full variable domain, with the rest looked up from reference TRBV19 and TRBJ2-1, is DGGITQSPKYLFRKEGQNVTLSCEQNLNHDAMYWYRQDPGQGLRLIYYSQIVNDFQKGDIAEGYSVSREKKESFPLTVTSAQKNPTAFYLCASSLRLAVVEQFFGPGTRLTVL.

The chain has TRBV5-1 and TRBJ2-3; no reliable D call. Germline assignment: CDR1 SGHRS and CDR2 YFSETQ. Trimming took off 4 bases at V and 5 bases at J, with 17 bases between the two ends. This CDR3 comprises 15 residues. CDR3 in amino acids: CASSAQVGLGDTQYF. DNA of the CDR3: TGCGCCAGCAGCGCTCAAGTGGGATTGGGAGATACGCAGTATTTT.

The chain couples TRBV9 to TRBJ2-5, with 9 bases identical to TRBD1. The CDR3 is made up of 14 amino acids. Germline CDR1 SGDLS, CDR2 YYNGEE. Losses at the gene ends were 0 bases for V and 5 bases for J; bases not matched to a gene: 2. In DNA form, the CDR3 reads TGTGCCAGCAGCGTAGGGACAGGGGTTGAGACCCAGTACTTC. The encoded protein is CASSVGTGVETQYF.

The genes are TRBV5-4 and TRBJ2-7; 10 nucleotides line up with TRBD2. The length of the CDR3 is 16 residues. The V gene's germline CDR1 is SGHNT and CDR2 YYREEE (reference sequence). J gave up 6 bases and V 0 bases, and 9 bases lay outside the gene matches. This chain's CDR3 is CASSLAGPSGRGEQYF. The CDR3 DNA is TGTGCCAGCAGCTTGGCTGGTCCTAGCGGGAGAGGCGAGCAGTACTTC.

This clone has a handful of counts. The rearrangement links TRBV11-2 to TRBJ1-2; 7 bases match TRBD1. The CDR3 sequence is 13 residues long. V lost 5 bases, J lost 2 bases, and 2 bases stayed unmatched. Germline assignment: CDR1 SGHAT and CDR2 FQNNGV. DNA for the CDR3: TGTGCCAGCAGCACGGACAGGAACTATGGCTACACCTTC. Its translation: CASSTDRNYGYTF.

The chain has TRBV10-3 and TRBJ1-6; no clear D. The CDR3 has 14 residues. V was clipped by 3 bases and J by 7 bases, with 10 bases between them. From germline, CDR1 is ENHRY and CDR2 SYGVKD. The CDR3 here is CAISDWAPNSPLHF. CDR3 nucleotide sequence: TGTGCCATCAGTGATTGGGCTCCCAATTCACCCCTCCACTTT.

This chain uses TRBV7-8 with TRBJ1-1, with D perhaps matching TRBD1 (5 bases). Germline V gene lookup returns CDR1 SGHVS and CDR2 FQNEAQ. Trimming left V 0 bases short and J 2 bases short, with 16 bases between. There are 17 residues in the CDR3. The DNA for the CDR3 is TGTGCCAGCAGCTTAGCGATTAGGGGCTACTTAAACACTGAAGCTTTCTTT. This codes for CASSLAIRGYLNTEAFF.